Presented here are 17 T cell receptor beta chains from one specimen sequenced in a study of CD8 T cells in ankylosing spondylitis. Study-level findings and limits: Made up of 7 to 9 highly homologous variants, a TCR beta motif appeared characteristic of ankylosing spondylitis blood.

Antigens of these TCRs are unknown. TCRdb passed the 5' RACE reads through MiXCR, listing each CDR3 protein once. Here the sample spans roughly 700,000 distinct CDR3 sequences, roughly 19% being singletons. Material: blood, either unsorted or a sorted T cell fraction (not recorded which). The receptor source for this set is a male donor with ankylosing spondylitis.

This chain uses TRBV2 with TRBJ2-3; no clear D. The CDR3 runs 11 residues. CDR1 and CDR2 (germline): SNHLY, FYNNEI. V shed 10 bases and J shed 5 bases, with 10 bases lying between them. Here the CDR3 reads CATYEEDTQYF. As DNA, the CDR3 is TGTGCCACCTATGAGGAAGATACGCAGTATTTT.

This clonotype was observed a handful of times. The genes are TRBV13 and TRBJ2-7; 11 bases fit TRBD2. The CDR3 runs to 15 residues. The junction had 7 bases not matched to a gene; V was cut back by 5 bases and J by 4 bases. Germline V gene data show CDR1 as PRHDT and CDR2 as FYEKMQ (reference sequence). The CDR3 protein is CASSVIAGGRYEQYF. DNA for the CDR3: TGTGCCAGCAGCGTAATAGCGGGAGGGAGGTACGAGCAGTACTTC.

This clonotype has a count of ten or more. The rearrangement links TRBV20-1 to TRBJ2-7; weak D call: TRBD2 (6 bases). CDR3 length equals 13 residues. Germline loops: CDR1 DFQATT, CDR2 SNEGSKA (reference sequence). Trimming stripped 6 bases from V and 3 bases from J, with 15 bases between. CDR3 in DNA: TGCAGTGCCCCGTCCGGGGGACTCTACGAGCAGTACTTC. This codes for CSAPSGGLYEQYF.

The table lists this clonotype with a few counts. The chain joins TRBV20-1 to TRBJ2-5, with a possible D match to TRBD2 (6 bases). CDR3 size: 15 residues. Trimming shortened V by 0 bases and J by 5 bases, and 16 bases separated the two germline ends. Germline V gene sequence: CDR1 DFQATT, CDR2 SNEGSKA (reference sequence). The CDR3 DNA sequence: TGCAGTGCTAGAGATATCGGGCGTGGAGGGGAGACCCAGTACTTC. This translates into CSARDIGRGGETQYF.

The chain is built from TRBV12-3 or TRBV12-4 and TRBJ2-2; the match to TRBD1 covers 7 bases. Trimming removed 6 bases from V and 7 bases from J; junction bases left unmatched: 8. The CDR3 covers 14 residues. The CDR3 here is CASSQTGLGGELFF. CDR3 nucleotides: TGTGCCAGCAGCCAGACAGGGTTGGGCGGGGAGCTGTTTTTT.

This clonotype was observed a few times. The chain links TRBV20-1 to TRBJ1-4; weak D call: TRBD1 (6 bases). V shed 3 bases and J shed 7 bases, with 12 bases lying between them. The CDR3 has 13 residues. Germline V gene data show CDR1 as DFQATT and CDR2 as SNEGSKA (reference sequence). Written as DNA, the CDR3 is TGCAGTGCTAGGGTACAGGGCGGTGAAAAACTGTTTTTT. Protein product: CSARVQGGEKLFF.

There are a few counts of this clonotype. The V gene is TRBV3-1, the J gene TRBJ2-7; D uncertain. Per germline, CDR1 LGHDT and CDR2 YNNKEL (reference sequence). Trimming pared 4 bases from V and 0 bases from J, leaving 10 bases between. The CDR3 sequence is 14 residues long. The CDR3 protein is CASSPLVLSYEQYF. In DNA form, the CDR3 reads TGTGCCAGCAGCCCATTGGTCCTCTCCTACGAGCAGTACTTC.

The V call is TRBV29-1, the J call TRBJ1-5; a possible D gene is TRBD1 (5 bases). CDR1 and CDR2 (germline): SQVTM, ANQGSEA. The CDR3 has 13 residues. Trimming cost V 4 bases and J 3 bases, with 10 bases left between them. This CDR3 reads CSVAGQLNQPQHF. In DNA form, the CDR3 reads TGCAGCGTTGCAGGACAACTCAATCAGCCCCAGCATTTT.

This chain links TRBV12-3 or TRBV12-4 with TRBJ1-2; 9 bases agree with TRBD1. CDR3 length equals 14 residues. The V segment lost 3 bases and the J segment 6 bases; nucleotides outside the gene matches: 5. CDR3: CASSLGQGLHGYTF. CDR3 DNA: TGTGCCAGCAGTTTGGGACAGGGTCTCCATGGCTACACCTTC.

The sample holds many counts of this clonotype. The chain has TRBV27 and TRBJ2-5; 7 nucleotides align to TRBD1. The CDR3 has 13 residues. The germline V gene has CDR1 MNHEY and CDR2 SMNVEV (reference sequence). J gave up 4 bases and V 5 bases, and 4 bases lay outside the gene matches. CDR3 in amino acids: CASSLTGSETQYF. As DNA, the CDR3 is TGTGCCAGCAGTCTGACAGGGTCAGAGACCCAGTACTTC.

This clonotype turned up a few times. An end of the junction differs from the germline gene, which may be a read error. CDR3 sequence: CASSLTAFGLVLHF. For the CDR3, the DNA is TGTGCCAGCAGCTTGACGGCGTTTGGACTCGTTTTACACTTC. This chain links TRBV7-8 with TRBJ2-5; D is perhaps TRBD2 (5 bases). CDR1 is SGHVS and CDR2 is FQNEAQ in the germline V gene. The CDR3 totals 14 residues.

The chain joins TRBV7-2 to TRBJ1-1; D not resolved. The CDR3 spans 14 residues. Germline CDR1 and CDR2: SGHTA and FQGNSA. V lost 1 base and J lost 6, with 12 bases in between. CDR3 coding DNA: TGTGCCAGCAGCTTAGGAAATTCTTTATCTGAAGCTTTCTTT. It translates to CASSLGNSLSEAFF.

The chain combines TRBV5-1 with TRBJ1-1, with 12 bases matching TRBD1. The V and J ends lost 0 bases and 4 bases, in that order; junction bases with no gene match: 4. The CDR3 spans 16 residues. Germline assignment: CDR1 SGHRS and CDR2 YFSETQ. The CDR3, as DNA: TGCGCCAGCAGCTTGGAGGGGACAGGGGGCACCACTGAAGCTTTCTTT. Translating gives CASSLEGTGGTTEAFF.

This clonotype appeared a few times. The chain has TRBV20-1 and TRBJ2-5; D perhaps matches TRBD1 (5 bases). The germline V gene encodes CDR1 DFQATT and CDR2 SNEGSKA (reference sequence). The length of the CDR3 is 11 residues. Trimming shortened V by 6 bases and J by 2 bases, and 7 bases separated the two germline ends. CDR3 protein: CSADRQETQYF. CDR3 sequence (DNA): TGCAGTGCAGACAGACAAGAGACCCAGTACTTC.

V is TRBV9 and J is TRBJ2-5, with D perhaps TRBD1 or TRBD2 (5 bases each). Trimming took 0 bases from V and 4 from J, leaving 10 bases between them. The CDR3 totals 14 residues. Germline V gene lookup returns CDR1 SGDLS and CDR2 YYNGEE. CDR3 DNA sequence: TGTGCCAGCAGCGTAGATGAAGGGACAGAGACCCAGTACTTC. Its protein product is CASSVDEGTETQYF.

This clonotype was picked up a small number of times. The chain joins TRBV12-3 or TRBV12-4 to TRBJ2-3; 11 nucleotides agree with TRBD2. The CDR3 sequence is 16 residues long. J lost 3 bases, V lost 4 bases, and 6 bases had no gene match. CDR3 protein: CASSSQTSGATDTQYF. In nucleotides, the CDR3 is TGTGCCAGCAGTTCCCAGACTAGCGGGGCTACAGATACGCAGTATTTT.

This chain uses TRBV28 with TRBJ2-2; perhaps TRBD1 as D (6 bases). Deletions cut 3 bases from V and 7 bases from J, with 12 bases between. Looked up from germline, CDR1 is MDHEN and CDR2 is SYDVKM. The CDR3 runs to 14 residues. The CDR3 DNA reads TGTGCCAGCAGTTTGTCAGGGGTGATCGGGGAGCTGTTTTTT. It yields the protein CASSLSGVIGELFF. Complete variable domain (other parts from reference TRBV28 and TRBJ2-2): DVKVTQSSRYLVKRTGEKVFLECVQDMDHENMFWYRQDPGLGLRLIYFSYDVKMKEKGDIPEGYSVSREKKERFSLILESASTNQTSMYLCASSLSGVIGELFFGEGSRLTVL.